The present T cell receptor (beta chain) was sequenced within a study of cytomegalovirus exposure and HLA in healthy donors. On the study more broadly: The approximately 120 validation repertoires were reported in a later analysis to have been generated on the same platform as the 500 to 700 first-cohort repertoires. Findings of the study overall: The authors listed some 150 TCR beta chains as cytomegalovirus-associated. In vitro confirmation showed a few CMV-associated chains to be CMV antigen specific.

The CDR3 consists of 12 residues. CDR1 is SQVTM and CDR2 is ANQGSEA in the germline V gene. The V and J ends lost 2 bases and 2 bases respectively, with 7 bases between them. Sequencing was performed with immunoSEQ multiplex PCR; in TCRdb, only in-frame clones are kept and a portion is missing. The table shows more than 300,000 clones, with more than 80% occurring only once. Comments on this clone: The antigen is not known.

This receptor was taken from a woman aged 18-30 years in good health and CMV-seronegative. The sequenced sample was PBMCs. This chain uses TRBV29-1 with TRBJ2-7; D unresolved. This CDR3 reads CSVETDAYEQYF. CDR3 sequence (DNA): TGCAGCGTTGAAACAGATGCCTACGAGCAGTACTTC.